This T cell receptor (beta chain) was retrieved from a study of blood T cell repertoires in COVID-19. Study as a whole: The United States, Italy and Spain supplied acute and convalescent COVID-19 samples. T cells, B-cell-depleted T cells, or PBMCs provided the cDNA or gDNA that served as material.

This CDR3 comprises 16 residues. Germline loops: CDR1 KGHDR, CDR2 SFDVKD. V was cut by 3 bases and J by 4 bases, with 15 bases left in between. In the authors' workflow: Reference gene primer amplification gave estimated nucleated cell counts. Clones were read by immunoSEQ multiplex PCR, and TCRdb kept only the in-frame ones, dropping some. Clone size and the V and J calls come from that table; the DNA yielded D and trimming. The sample lists approximately 300,000 clones; around 86% were seen once. The material sequenced was peripheral blood. The clonotype comes from a woman between 45 and 65 years old with acute or convalescent COVID-19. The chain has TRBV24-1 and TRBJ1-5; D possibly corresponds to TRBD1 (5 bases). The CDR3 sequence: CATSDPHGGVNQPQHF. CDR3 bases: TGTGCCACCAGTGATCCGCACGGAGGGGTTAATCAGCCCCAGCATTTT.